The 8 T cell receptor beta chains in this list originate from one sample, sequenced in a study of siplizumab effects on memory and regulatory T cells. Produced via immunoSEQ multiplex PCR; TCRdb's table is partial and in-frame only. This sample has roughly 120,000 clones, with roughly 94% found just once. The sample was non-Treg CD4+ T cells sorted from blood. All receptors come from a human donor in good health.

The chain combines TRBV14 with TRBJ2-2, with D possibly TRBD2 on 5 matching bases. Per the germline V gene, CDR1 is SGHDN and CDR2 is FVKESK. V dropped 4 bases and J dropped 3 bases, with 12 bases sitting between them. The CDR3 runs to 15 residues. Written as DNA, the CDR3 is TGTGCCAGCAGCCCCCTAGGGAGATACACCGGGGAGCTGTTTTTT. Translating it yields CASSPLGRYTGELFF. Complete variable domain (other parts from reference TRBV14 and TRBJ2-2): EAGVTQFPSHSVIEKGQTVTLRCDPISGHDNLYWYRRVMGKEIKFLLHFVKESKQDESGMPNNRFLAERTGGTYSTLKVQPAELEDSGVYFCASSPLGRYTGELFFGEGSRLTVL.

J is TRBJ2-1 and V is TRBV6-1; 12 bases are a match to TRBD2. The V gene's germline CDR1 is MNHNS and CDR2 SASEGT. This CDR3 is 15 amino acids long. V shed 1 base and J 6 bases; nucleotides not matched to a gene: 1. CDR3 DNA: TGTGCCAGCAGTGAAGGACTAGCGGGAGTCAATGAGCAGTTCTTC. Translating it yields CASSEGLAGVNEQFF.

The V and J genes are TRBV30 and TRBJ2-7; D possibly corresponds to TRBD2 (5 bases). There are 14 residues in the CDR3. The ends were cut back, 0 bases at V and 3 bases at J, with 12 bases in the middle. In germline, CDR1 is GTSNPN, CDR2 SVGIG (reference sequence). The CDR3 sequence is CAWSVLGGLYEQYF. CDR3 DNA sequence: TGTGCCTGGAGTGTACTAGGCGGGCTCTACGAGCAGTACTTC.

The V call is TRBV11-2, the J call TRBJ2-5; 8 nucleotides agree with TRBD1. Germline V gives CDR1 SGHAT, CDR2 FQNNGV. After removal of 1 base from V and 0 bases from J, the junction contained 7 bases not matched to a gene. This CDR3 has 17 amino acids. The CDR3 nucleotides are TGTGCCAGCAGCTTAGGTCAGAGGACAGGGTACCAAGAGACCCAGTACTTC. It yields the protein CASSLGQRTGYQETQYF.

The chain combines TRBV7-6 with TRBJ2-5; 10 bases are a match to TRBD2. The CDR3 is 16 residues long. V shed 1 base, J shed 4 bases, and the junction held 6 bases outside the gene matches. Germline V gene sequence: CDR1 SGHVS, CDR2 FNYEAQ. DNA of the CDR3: TGTGCCAGCAGCTTAGGGGTAGCGGGAGGAGTAGAGACCCAGTACTTC. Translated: CASSLGVAGGVETQYF.

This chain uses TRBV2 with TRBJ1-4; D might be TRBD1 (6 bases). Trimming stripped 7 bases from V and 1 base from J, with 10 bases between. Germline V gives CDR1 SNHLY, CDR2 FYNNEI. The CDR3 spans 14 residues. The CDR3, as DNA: TGTGCCAGCAAGGGACATGGAACTAATGAAAAACTGTTTTTT. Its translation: CASKGHGTNEKLFF.

The CDR3 bases are TGTGCCAGCAGGCGGGAGTTTGGCAACAATGAGCAGTTCTTC. Amino acid sequence: CASRREFGNNEQFF. The chain uses TRBV6-5 and TRBJ2-1; 7 nucleotides line up with TRBD2. The CDR3 contains 14 residues. V was clipped by 6 bases and J by 5 bases; unmatched bases: 7. The germline V gene has CDR1 MNHEY and CDR2 SVGAGI.

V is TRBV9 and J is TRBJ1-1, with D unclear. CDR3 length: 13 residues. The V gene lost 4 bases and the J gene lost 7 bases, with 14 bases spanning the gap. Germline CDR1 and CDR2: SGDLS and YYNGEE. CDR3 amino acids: CASSPWVDIEAFF. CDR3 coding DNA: TGTGCCAGCAGCCCGTGGGTCGATATTGAAGCTTTCTTT.